The clone carrying this T cell receptor (beta chain) has at least ten counts. Primers used for first-strand cDNA, a TRAV- and TRBV-specific set, covered both alpha and beta chains. TCR amplification involved around 22 PCR cycles with a constant-region primer and V-primer adapter. MiXCR was run by TCRdb on the reads, yielding one entry per CDR3 protein. The table lists almost 40,000 distinct CDR3 sequences, around a third of them singletons. The sample originates from a study of low-dose radiotherapy and immunotherapy resistance in tumors. Whole-study context: A total of 13 Gy over 26 weeks was given to Cohort 2 as 1 Gy per fraction every two weeks.

The V and J ends lost 0 bases and 10 bases respectively, with 13 bases between them. The CDR3 contains 14 residues. Germline CDR1 reads LGHDT; CDR2 reads YNNKEL (reference sequence). Time point meaning: before trial treatment. The chain couples TRBV3-1 to TRBJ2-4, with a possible D match to TRBD2 (6 bases). The starting material was PBMCs, obtained before treatment. This TCR derives from a male donor with gallbladder cancer. CDR3: CASSQEPRGGIQYF. For the CDR3, the DNA is TGTGCCAGCAGCCAAGAACCGCGGGGCGGTATTCAGTACTTC.